This T cell receptor (beta chain) comes out of a study of T cells in localized non-small cell lung cancer. General study results and limits: Prolonged overall survival went with higher T cell density in the blood. The appearance of a median about 62 of the top 100 tumor clones was seen in adjacent lung. Heterogeneity remains possible because sequencing was limited to only one tumor region. The greatest T cell clonality was found in uninvolved adjacent lung (higher than in tumor).

Assay used: immunoSEQ multiplex PCR; TCRdb lists only in-frame clones, some missing. Of 59,000 or so clones listed, approximately 91% were seen once; the top ten hold 20%. A remark on this clone: Antigen specificity is unknown.

Germline V CDR1 and CDR2: LNHDA, SQIVND (reference sequence). The CDR3 is 15 amino acids. V was pared by 1 base and J by 5 bases, with 15 bases between. The V gene is TRBV19, the J gene TRBJ2-7; tentative D call: TRBD1 (5 bases). The material sequenced was peripheral blood, taken before any cancer treatment. This TCR came from a man aged 35-75 years with stage I lung adenocarcinoma. The chain's CDR3 is CASSIVVGRLDEQYF. The CDR3 DNA follows: TGTGCCAGTAGTATAGTCGTGGGGCGCTTAGACGAGCAGTACTTC. Using reference TRBV19 and TRBJ2-7 for the parts outside the CDR3, the full variable domain is DGGITQSPKYLFRKEGQNVTLSCEQNLNHDAMYWYRQDPGQGLRLIYYSQIVNDFQKGDIAEGYSVSREKKESFPLTVTSAQKNPTAFYLCASSIVVGRLDEQYFGPGTRLTVT.